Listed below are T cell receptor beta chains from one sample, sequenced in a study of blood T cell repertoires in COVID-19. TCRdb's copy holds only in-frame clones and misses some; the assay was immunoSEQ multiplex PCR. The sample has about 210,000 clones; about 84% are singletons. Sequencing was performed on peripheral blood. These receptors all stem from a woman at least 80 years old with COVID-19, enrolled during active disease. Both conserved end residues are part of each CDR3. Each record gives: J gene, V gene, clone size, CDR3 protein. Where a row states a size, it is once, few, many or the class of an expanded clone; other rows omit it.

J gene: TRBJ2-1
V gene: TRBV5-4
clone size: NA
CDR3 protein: CASSLDGGEQFF

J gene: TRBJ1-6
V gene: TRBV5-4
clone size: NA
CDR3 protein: CASSQGGRDNSPLHF

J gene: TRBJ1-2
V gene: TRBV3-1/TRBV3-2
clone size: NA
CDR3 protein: CASSHPGTLFYGYTF

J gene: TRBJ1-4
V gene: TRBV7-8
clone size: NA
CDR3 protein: CASSFQGGGTNEKLFF

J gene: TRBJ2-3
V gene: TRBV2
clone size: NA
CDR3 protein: CASSVETTDTQYF

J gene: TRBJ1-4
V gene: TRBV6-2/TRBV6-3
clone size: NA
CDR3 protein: CASSHRGNEKLFF

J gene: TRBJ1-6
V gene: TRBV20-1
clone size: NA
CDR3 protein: CSASLGQGLFSPLHF

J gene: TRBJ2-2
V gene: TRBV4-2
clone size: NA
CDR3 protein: CASSQALPAGTGELFF

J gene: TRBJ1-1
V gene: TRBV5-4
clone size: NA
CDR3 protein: CASRSRDRVSEAFF

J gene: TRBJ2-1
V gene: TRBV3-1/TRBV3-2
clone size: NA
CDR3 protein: CASSQDGYNEQFF

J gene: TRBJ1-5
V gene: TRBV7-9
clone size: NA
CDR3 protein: CASSPQGAGQPQHF

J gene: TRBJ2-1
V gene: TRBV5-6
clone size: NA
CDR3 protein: CASSLRSSDEQFF

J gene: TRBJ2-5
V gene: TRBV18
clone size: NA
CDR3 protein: CASSPTDSTPGTQYF

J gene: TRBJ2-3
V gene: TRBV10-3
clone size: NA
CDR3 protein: CAISGTSDDTQYF

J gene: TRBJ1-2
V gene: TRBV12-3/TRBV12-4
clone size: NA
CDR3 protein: CASSFGGEAGYTF

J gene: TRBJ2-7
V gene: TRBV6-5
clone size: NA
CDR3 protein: CASGIIGYEQYF

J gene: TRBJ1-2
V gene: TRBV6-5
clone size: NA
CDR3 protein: CASSPPGYYGYTF

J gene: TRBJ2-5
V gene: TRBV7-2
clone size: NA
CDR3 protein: CASNLGAAQETQYF

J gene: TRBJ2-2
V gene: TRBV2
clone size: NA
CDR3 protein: CASSPGLGYTGELFF

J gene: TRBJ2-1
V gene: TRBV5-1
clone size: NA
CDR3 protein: CASTALTGGGLDEQFF

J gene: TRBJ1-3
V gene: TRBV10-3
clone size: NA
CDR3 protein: CAISEIDGIGGNTIYF

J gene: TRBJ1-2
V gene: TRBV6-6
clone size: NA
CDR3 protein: CASSPGTLRADPRGNGYGYTF

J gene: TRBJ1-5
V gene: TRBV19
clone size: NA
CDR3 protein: CASSTTGGRSNQPQHF

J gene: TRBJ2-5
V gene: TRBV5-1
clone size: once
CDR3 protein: CASSPTSGRETQYF

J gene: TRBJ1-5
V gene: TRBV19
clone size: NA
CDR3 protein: CASSRDKNQPQHF

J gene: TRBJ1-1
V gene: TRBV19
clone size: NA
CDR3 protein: CASSPGQGASREAFF

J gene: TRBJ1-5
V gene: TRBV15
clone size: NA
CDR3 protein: CATSRAPDRDRQPQHF

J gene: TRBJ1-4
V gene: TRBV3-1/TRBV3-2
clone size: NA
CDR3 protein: CASSQPDREKLFF

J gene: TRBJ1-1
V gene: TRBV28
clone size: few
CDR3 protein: CASSYPRRGTEAFF

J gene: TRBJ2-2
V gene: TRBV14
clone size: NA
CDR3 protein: CASSQVPGIGELFF

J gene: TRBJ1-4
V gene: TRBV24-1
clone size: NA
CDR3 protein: CATSDPTEPGKLFF

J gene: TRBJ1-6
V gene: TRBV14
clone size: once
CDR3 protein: CASSQSFVSPLHF

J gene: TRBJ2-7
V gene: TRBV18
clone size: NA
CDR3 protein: CASSPGTGKLHEQYF

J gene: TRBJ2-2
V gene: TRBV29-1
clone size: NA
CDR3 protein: CSVSMGQNTGELFF

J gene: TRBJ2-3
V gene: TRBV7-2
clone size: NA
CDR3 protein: CASSGLAGGLTDTQYF

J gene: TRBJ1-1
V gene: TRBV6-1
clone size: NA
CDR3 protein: CASSTRGVNTEAFF

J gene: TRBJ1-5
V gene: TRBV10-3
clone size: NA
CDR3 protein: CASRNLQGQPQHF

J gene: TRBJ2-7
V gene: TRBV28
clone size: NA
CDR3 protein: CASRPVNRGAYEQYF

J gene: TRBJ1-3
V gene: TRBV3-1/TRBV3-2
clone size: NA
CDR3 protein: CASSQGIGNTIYF

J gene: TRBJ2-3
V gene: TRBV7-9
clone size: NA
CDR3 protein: CASSLGSGTKTQYF

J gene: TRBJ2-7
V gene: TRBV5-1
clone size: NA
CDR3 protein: CASSLGQRYEQYF

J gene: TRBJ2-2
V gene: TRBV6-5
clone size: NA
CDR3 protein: CASIAGVHTGELFF

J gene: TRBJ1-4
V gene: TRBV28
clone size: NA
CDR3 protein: CASTNPGELFF

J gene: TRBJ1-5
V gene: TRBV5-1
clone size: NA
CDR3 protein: CASSLEQGRPQHF

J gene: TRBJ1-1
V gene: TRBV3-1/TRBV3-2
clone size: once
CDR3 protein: CASSLTTTGGAFF

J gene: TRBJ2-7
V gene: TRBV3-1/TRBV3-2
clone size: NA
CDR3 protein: CASSPPANAYEQYF

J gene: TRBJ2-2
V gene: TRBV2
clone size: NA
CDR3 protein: CASTYGAGGELFF